This is a list of T cell receptor beta chains from one sample in a study of T cells in Graves' hyperthyroidism and ophthalmopathy. MiXCR, applied by TCRdb to the multiplex PCR reads, yields one record per CDR3 protein. The profile covers fewer than 500,000 distinct CDR3 sequences, with roughly 14% appearing a single time and roughly 13% taken by the ten largest. Sequenced material: blood. Receptor source: a man aged 18 to 35 with Graves' ophthalmopathy. Both conserved end residues are part of each CDR3. D genes are given only for firm matches. The size entry is marked missing in some rows and otherwise reads once, few, many or a size class.

D gene | clone size | J gene | CDR3 length | V gene | CDR3 DNA | CDR3 protein
- | many | TRBJ2-5 | 13 | TRBV12-5 | TGTGCTAGTGGTTTGTCCCCACAAGAGACCCAGTACTTC | CASGLSPQETQYF
- | - | TRBJ2-6 | 18 | TRBV5-1 | TGCGCCAGCAGCTTGAGGGGTCCGTCAGGGTCTGGGGCCAACGTCCTGACTTTC | CASSLRGPSGSGANVLTF
TRBD1 | many | TRBJ2-5 | 14 | TRBV3-1 | TGTGCCAGCAGCCAACGGACAGGGGGGGAGACCCAGTACTTC | CASSQRTGGETQYF
TRBD1 | many | TRBJ1-4 | 14 | TRBV5-5 | TGTGCCAGCGGACCGGGACAGGTACCTGAAAAACTGTTTTTT | CASGPGQVPEKLFF
TRBD1 | few | TRBJ2-6 | 17 | TRBV18 | TGTGCCAGCTCACCACAAACAGGGGTCTCTGGGGCCAACGTCCTGACTTTC | CASSPQTGVSGANVLTF
- | many | TRBJ2-3 | 13 | TRBV7-8 | TGTGCCAGCAGCTTATTTCCGGCAGATACGCAGTATTTT | CASSLFPADTQYF
- | few | TRBJ2-1 | 16 | TRBV18 | TGTGCCAGCTCACCAACAGGGATGGTTGTTTCCAATGAGCAGTTCTTC | CASSPTGMVVSNEQFF
TRBD2 | - | TRBJ2-2 | 18 | TRBV24-1 | TGTGCCACCTCCCGACGTCTAGCGGGAGTAGTTCACACCGGGGAGCTGTTTTTT | CATSRRLAGVVHTGELFF
- | many | TRBJ1-1 | 14 | TRBV2 | TGTGCCAGCAGTGAGCTGGGACCGAACACTGAAGCTTTCTTT | CASSELGPNTEAFF
- | many | TRBJ2-7 | 16 | TRBV20-1 | TGCAGTGCTCCAGAGTGGAGTAGCGGTGCCCTCTACGAGCAGTACTTC | CSAPEWSSGALYEQYF
- | few | TRBJ1-5 | 14 | TRBV24-1 | TGTGCCACCAGTGATGCTCAGTTCAATCAGCCCCAGCATTTT | CATSDAQFNQPQHF
- | few | TRBJ1-1 | 15 | TRBV10-3 | TGTGCCATCAGTGAGTCGCACAACCCGAACACTGAAGCTTTCTTT | CAISESHNPNTEAFF